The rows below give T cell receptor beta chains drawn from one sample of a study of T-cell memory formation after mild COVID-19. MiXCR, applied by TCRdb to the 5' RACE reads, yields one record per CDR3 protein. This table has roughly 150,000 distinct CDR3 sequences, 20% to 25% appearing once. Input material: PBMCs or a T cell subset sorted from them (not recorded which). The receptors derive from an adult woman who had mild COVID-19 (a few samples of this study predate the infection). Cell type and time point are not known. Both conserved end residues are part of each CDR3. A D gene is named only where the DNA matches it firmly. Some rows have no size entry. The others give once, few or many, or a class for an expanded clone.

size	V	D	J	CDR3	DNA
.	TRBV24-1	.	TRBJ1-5	CATSVNSNQPQHF	TGTGCCACCAGTGTAAATAGCAATCAGCCCCAGCATTTT
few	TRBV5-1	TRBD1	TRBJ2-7	CASSLGQGESYEQYF	TGCGCCAGCAGCTTGGGACAGGGGGAATCCTACGAGCAGTACTTC
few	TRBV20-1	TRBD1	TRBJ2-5	CSAWDRDTQETQYF	TGCAGTGCCTGGGACAGGGACACTCAAGAGACCCAGTACTTC
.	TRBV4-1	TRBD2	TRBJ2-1	CASSLTGGGWDNEQFF	TGCGCCAGCAGCCTAACTGGCGGGGGATGGGACAATGAGCAGTTCTTC
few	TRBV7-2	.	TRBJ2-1	CASSLTDGESSYNEQFF	TGTGCCAGCAGCCTCACTGACGGGGAGAGCTCCTACAATGAGCAGTTCTTC
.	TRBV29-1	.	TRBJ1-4	CSVESPWTGRGKLFF	TGCAGCGTTGAAAGCCCTTGGACGGGTAGGGGGAAACTGTTTTTT
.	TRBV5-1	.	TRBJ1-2	CASSNLLQGANGYTF	TGCGCCAGCAGCAACCTCCTACAGGGAGCGAATGGCTACACCTTC
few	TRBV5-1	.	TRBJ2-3	CASRKDSTDTQYF	TGCGCCAGCAGGAAGGACAGCACAGATACGCAGTATTTT
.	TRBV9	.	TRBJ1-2	CASSVGTETLYGYTF	TGTGCCAGCAGCGTAGGGACAGAGACCCTTTATGGCTACACCTTC
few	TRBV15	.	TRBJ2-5	CATSRARGVAETQYF	TGTGCCACCAGCAGAGCGAGAGGGGTCGCTGAGACCCAGTACTTC
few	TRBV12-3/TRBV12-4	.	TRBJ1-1	CASSFGDRPEAFF	TGTGCCAGCAGTTTCGGTGACAGACCTGAAGCTTTCTTT
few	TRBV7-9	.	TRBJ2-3	CAYNWMSDTQYF	TGTGCCTATAACTGGATGTCAGATACGCAGTATTTT
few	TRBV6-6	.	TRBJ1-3	CASRVHVSGNTIYF	TGTGCCAGCAGAGTACACGTCTCTGGAAACACCATATATTTT
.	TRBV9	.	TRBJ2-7	CASSVESERSEQYF	TGTGCCAGCAGCGTAGAGTCGGAGAGATCCGAGCAGTACTTC
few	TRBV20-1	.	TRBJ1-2	CSARESGGVNYGYTF	TGCAGTGCTAGAGAGAGCGGAGGTGTTAACTATGGCTACACCTTC
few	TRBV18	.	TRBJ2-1	CASSLSRGWYEQFF	TGTGCCAGCTCACTGTCCCGCGGGTGGTATGAGCAGTTCTTC
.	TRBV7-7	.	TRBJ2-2	CASGSAGLTGELFF	TGTGCTAGCGGTTCGGCGGGCCTAACCGGGGAGCTGTTTTTT
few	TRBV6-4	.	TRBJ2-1	CASSDSTGHEQFF	TGTGCCAGCAGTGACTCTACGGGACATGAGCAGTTCTTC
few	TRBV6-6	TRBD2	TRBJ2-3	CASSEWTGRQTDTQYF	TGTGCCAGCAGTGAGTGGACCGGGAGGCAAACAGATACGCAGTATTTT
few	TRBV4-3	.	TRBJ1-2	CASSQDSGNYGYTF	TGCGCCAGCAGCCAAGATTCGGGAAACTATGGCTACACCTTC
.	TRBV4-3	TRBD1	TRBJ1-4	CASSQGDRGDNEKLFF	TGCGCCAGCAGCCAAGGGGACAGGGGGGATAATGAAAAACTGTTTTTT
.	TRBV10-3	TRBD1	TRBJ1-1	CAISGETGQKDTEAFF	TGTGCCATCAGTGGGGAGACAGGGCAAAAGGACACTGAAGCTTTCTTT
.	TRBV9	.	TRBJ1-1	CASSVGGRNTEAFF	TGTGCCAGCAGCGTAGGGGGCCGGAACACTGAAGCTTTCTTT
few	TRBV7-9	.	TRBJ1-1	CASSPPLQREAFF	TGTGCCAGCAGCCCTCCCTTGCAGAGGGAAGCTTTCTTT
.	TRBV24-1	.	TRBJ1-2	CATSEPGVNYGYTF	TGTGCCACCAGTGAGCCAGGGGTGAACTATGGCTACACCTTC
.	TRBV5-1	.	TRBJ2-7	CASSALESYEQYF	TGCGCCAGCAGCGCTTTGGAAAGCTACGAGCAGTACTTC
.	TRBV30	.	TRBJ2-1	CAWSQGLGYYNEQFF	TGTGCCTGGAGTCAGGGTCTTGGCTACTACAATGAGCAGTTCTTC
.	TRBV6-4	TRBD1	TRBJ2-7	CASSDMRQGYEQYF	TGTGCCAGCAGTGACATGCGACAGGGGTACGAGCAGTACTTC
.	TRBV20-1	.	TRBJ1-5	CSATDTLGPQHF	TGCAGTGCCACGGACACGCTAGGGCCCCAGCATTTT
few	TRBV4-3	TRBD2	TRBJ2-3	CASSPKGTRGTDTQYF	TGCGCCAGCAGCCCCAAGGGGACTAGGGGCACAGATACGCAGTATTTT
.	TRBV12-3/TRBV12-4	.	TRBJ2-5	CASRWTGQETQYF	TGTGCCAGCAGGTGGACGGGGCAAGAGACCCAGTACTTC
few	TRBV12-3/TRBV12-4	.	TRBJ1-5	CASSFGQPQHF	TGTGCCAGCAGTTTTGGTCAGCCCCAGCATTTT
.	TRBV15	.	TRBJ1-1	CATSRARAGSVTEAFF	TGTGCCACCAGCAGAGCCAGGGCCGGGTCGGTCACTGAAGCTTTCTTT
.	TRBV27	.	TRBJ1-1	CASSYGGNTEAFF	TGTGCCAGCAGTTACGGGGGAAACACTGAAGCTTTCTTT
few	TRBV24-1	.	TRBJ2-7	CATSEAGSAYEQYF	TGTGCCACCAGTGAGGCGGGCAGCGCCTACGAGCAGTACTTC
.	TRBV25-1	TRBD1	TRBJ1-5	CASSGGQGSNQPQHF	TGTGCCAGCAGTGGTGGACAGGGGAGCAATCAGCCCCAGCATTTT